What follows is one T cell receptor beta chain and its context. The repertoire was sequenced with immunoSEQ multiplex PCR; TCRdb's copy has only in-frame clones and lacks some. Of around 120,000 clones in the sample, 75% to 90% are singletons; the top ten hold 1.1%. The data were obtained in a study of control samples from healthy donors and cancer patients. V shed 2 bases, J shed 4 bases, and the junction held 10 bases outside the gene matches. This CDR3 contains 16 residues. Germline-derived CDR1 and CDR2 are MNHEY and SVGAGI. This receptor was identified in a woman in her 50s with colorectal cancer. The source material was PBMCs. V usage is TRBV6-5 and J usage is TRBJ1-2; 7 nucleotides agree with TRBD1. As DNA, the CDR3 is TGTGCCAGCAGTTACGATGGGACAGCCTGGGGCTATGGCTACACCTTC. Its translation: CASSYDGTAWGYGYTF.